This TCR beta chain was retrieved from a study of cytomegalovirus exposure and HLA in healthy donors. PCR amplification relied on 60 Vbeta primers (plus 13 Jbeta primers). Clones were read by immunoSEQ multiplex PCR, and TCRdb kept only the in-frame ones, dropping some. Among approximately 140,000 clones, roughly 76% were seen once, and the ten largest hold around 1.7%. CDR1 and CDR2 from the germline V gene are KGHSH and LQKENI. The CDR3 is 14 amino acids. Trimming took 6 bases from V and 2 from J; bases not matched to a gene: 5. Sequencing input: PBMCs. This TCR came from a female donor in good health and CMV-seronegative. The rearrangement uses TRBV18 and TRBJ1-2; 8 bases line up with TRBD1. The CDR3 sequence: CASSPGTGNYGYTF. DNA for the CDR3: TGTGCCAGCTCGCCCGGGACAGGCAACTATGGCTACACCTTC. The variable domain in full, with the rest retrieved from reference TRBV18 and TRBJ1-2, is NAGVMQNPRHLVRRRGQEARLRCSPMKGHSHVYWYRQLPEEGLKFMVYLQKENIIDESGMPKERFSAEFPKEGPSILRIQQVVRGDSAAYFCASSPGTGNYGYTFGSGTRLTVV.